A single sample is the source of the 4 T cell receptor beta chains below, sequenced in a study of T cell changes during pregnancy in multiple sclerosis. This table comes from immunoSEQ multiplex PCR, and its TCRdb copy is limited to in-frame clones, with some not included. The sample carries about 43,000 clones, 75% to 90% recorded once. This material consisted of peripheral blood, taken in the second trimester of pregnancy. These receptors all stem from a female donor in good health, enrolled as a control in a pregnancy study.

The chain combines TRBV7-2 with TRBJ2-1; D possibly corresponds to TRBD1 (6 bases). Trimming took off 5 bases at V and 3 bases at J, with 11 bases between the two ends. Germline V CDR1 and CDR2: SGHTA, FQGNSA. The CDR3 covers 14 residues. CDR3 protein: CASSPQGIYNEQFF. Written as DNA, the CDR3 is TGTGCCAGCAGCCCCCAGGGGATCTACAATGAGCAGTTCTTC.

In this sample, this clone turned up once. The CDR3 loop reads CASNGGQGVGGELFF. DNA of the CDR3: TGTGCCAGTAACGGGGGACAGGGGGTAGGAGGGGAGCTGTTTTTT. V and J are TRBV6-5 and TRBJ2-2, with 11 bases matching TRBD1. The CDR3 sequence is 15 residues long. V shed 9 bases and J 8 bases; nucleotides not matched to a gene: 11. Per the germline V gene, CDR1 is MNHEY and CDR2 is SVGAGI.

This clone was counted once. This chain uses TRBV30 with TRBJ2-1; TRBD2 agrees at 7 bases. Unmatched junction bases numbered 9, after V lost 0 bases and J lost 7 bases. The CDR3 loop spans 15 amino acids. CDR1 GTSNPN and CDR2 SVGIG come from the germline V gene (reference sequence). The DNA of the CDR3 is TGTGCCTGGAGTGTACGAGCGGGGTCTGGGAATGAGCAGTTCTTC. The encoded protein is CAWSVRAGSGNEQFF.

CDR3 region: CASTPYNGGGELFF. The DNA of the CDR3 is TGTGCCAGCACCCCCTACAACGGGGGCGGGGAGCTGTTTTTT. The chain carries TRBV7-2 and TRBJ2-2, with a weak D call TRBD2 (6 bases). Trimming removed 7 bases from V and 7 bases from J, with 16 bases in between. Per the germline V gene, CDR1 is SGHTA and CDR2 is FQGNSA. The CDR3 spans 14 residues.